The rows below give T cell receptor beta chains drawn from one sample of a study of T-cell reconstitution after alpha-beta-depleted transplantation in children. TCRdb processed the PCR reads anew with MiXCR; each CDR3 protein has one entry. The data show hundreds of thousands of distinct CDR3 sequences, over 10% seen once. The sample in question was PBMCs, mostly from graft donor cells, obtained 360 days after TCRalphabeta/CD19-depleted stem cell transplant. These receptors all come from a male patient between 10 and 17 years old who had a stem cell transplant for acute myeloid leukemia, so the T cells may come from the graft donor. The CDR3 runs from the conserved cysteine through the conserved F or W. D genes are given only for firm matches. Rows give clone size only sometimes, using once, few, many, or a class for an expanded clone.

j_call: TRBJ2-7
d_call: -
cdr3_length: 18
v_call: TRBV11-2
clone_size: few
cdr3_aa: CASSFRDRNPPTSYEQYF
cdr3_nt: TGTGCCAGCAGCTTCCGGGACCGGAATCCACCCACTTCCTACGAGCAGTACTTC

j_call: TRBJ2-2
d_call: TRBD2
cdr3_length: 16
v_call: TRBV7-2
clone_size: -
cdr3_aa: CASSLISGGNTGELFF
cdr3_nt: TGTGCCAGCAGCTTAATCAGCGGGGGGAACACCGGGGAGCTGTTTTTT

j_call: TRBJ2-1
d_call: TRBD2
cdr3_length: 15
v_call: TRBV20-1
clone_size: few
cdr3_aa: CSARSLLAGVFEQFF
cdr3_nt: TGCAGTGCTAGATCTCTACTAGCGGGAGTTTTTGAGCAGTTCTTC

j_call: TRBJ1-6
d_call: -
cdr3_length: 16
v_call: TRBV27
clone_size: few
cdr3_aa: CASSFQLTGYNSPLHF
cdr3_nt: TGTGCCAGCAGTTTTCAACTGACAGGTTATAATTCACCCCTCCACTTT

j_call: TRBJ2-1
d_call: TRBD2
cdr3_length: 15
v_call: TRBV20-1
clone_size: -
cdr3_aa: CSARSGGVGGNEQFF
cdr3_nt: TGCAGTGCTAGATCGGGGGGAGTTGGTGGTAATGAGCAGTTCTTC

j_call: TRBJ2-1
d_call: -
cdr3_length: 17
v_call: TRBV15
clone_size: few
cdr3_aa: CATSRGGQALGRNEQFF
cdr3_nt: TGTGCCACCAGCAGAGGCGGGCAAGCTCTGGGTCGCAATGAGCAGTTCTTC

j_call: TRBJ2-5
d_call: TRBD2
cdr3_length: 15
v_call: TRBV11-2
clone_size: -
cdr3_aa: CASSSLSGRRETQYF
cdr3_nt: TGTGCCAGCAGCTCGCTCAGCGGGAGGCGAGAGACCCAGTACTTC

j_call: TRBJ2-3
d_call: TRBD2
cdr3_length: 17
v_call: TRBV12-3/TRBV12-4
clone_size: few
cdr3_aa: CASSFLGLADNTDTQYF
cdr3_nt: TGTGCCAGCAGTTTTCTGGGACTAGCTGATAACACAGATACGCAGTATTTT

j_call: TRBJ2-3
d_call: -
cdr3_length: 12
v_call: TRBV20-1
clone_size: few
cdr3_aa: CSARSVTDTQYF
cdr3_nt: TGCAGTGCTAGATCAGTCACAGATACGCAGTATTTT

j_call: TRBJ2-5
d_call: -
cdr3_length: 11
v_call: TRBV29-1
clone_size: many
cdr3_aa: CSVETLETQYF
cdr3_nt: TGCAGCGTTGAAACCCTGGAGACCCAGTACTTC

j_call: TRBJ2-7
d_call: -
cdr3_length: 13
v_call: TRBV5-1
clone_size: many
cdr3_aa: CASREDFPYEQYF
cdr3_nt: TGCGCCAGCAGAGAGGACTTTCCCTACGAGCAGTACTTC

j_call: TRBJ2-7
d_call: -
cdr3_length: 14
v_call: TRBV7-6
clone_size: once
cdr3_aa: CASSFVDSSYEQYF
cdr3_nt: TGTGCCAGCAGCTTCGTGGACAGCTCCTACGAGCAGTACTTC

j_call: TRBJ2-7
d_call: TRBD2
cdr3_length: 17
v_call: TRBV14
clone_size: few
cdr3_aa: CASSQTLSSGRGYEQYF
cdr3_nt: TGTGCCAGCAGCCAAACCCTCTCTAGCGGGAGGGGGTACGAGCAGTACTTC

j_call: TRBJ2-7
d_call: TRBD1
cdr3_length: 16
v_call: TRBV25-1
clone_size: few
cdr3_aa: CASSPIRPTGGNEQYF
cdr3_nt: TGTGCCAGCAGCCCTATCCGACCGACAGGGGGCAACGAGCAGTACTTC

j_call: TRBJ2-5
d_call: -
cdr3_length: 14
v_call: TRBV10-3
clone_size: many
cdr3_aa: CAISDMKGRETQYF
cdr3_nt: TGTGCCATCAGTGATATGAAGGGCCGGGAGACCCAGTACTTC

j_call: TRBJ2-1
d_call: -
cdr3_length: 18
v_call: TRBV3-1
clone_size: few
cdr3_aa: CASSRPGRTLVTNNEQFF
cdr3_nt: TGTGCCAGCAGCCGGCCGGGACGGACTCTAGTAACGAACAATGAGCAGTTCTTC

j_call: TRBJ2-5
d_call: TRBD2
cdr3_length: 16
v_call: TRBV5-6
clone_size: -
cdr3_aa: CASSSTGTSGQETQYF
cdr3_nt: TGTGCCAGCAGCTCAACCGGGACTAGCGGGCAAGAGACCCAGTACTTC